Below, 21 T cell receptor beta chains from the same sample are listed, as sequenced in a study of T cell responses to AZD1222 COVID-19 vaccine. Clones were sequenced by immunoSEQ multiplex PCR, and TCRdb holds only the in-frame ones, with some missing. This table has roughly 180,000 clones, 90% to 95% appearing once. The sequencing used peripheral blood, collected 28 days after the second AZD1222 dose. The receptors were gathered from an adult who received the AZD1222 COVID-19 vaccine.

The sample holds a few counts of this clone. The J gene is TRBJ2-7, the V gene TRBV6-6; D tentatively reads TRBD1 or TRBD2 (5 bases each). Germline CDR1 is MNHNY and CDR2 is SVGAGI (reference sequence). This CDR3 is built from 12 residues. V was cut by 2 bases and J by 12 bases, with 14 bases left in between. CDR3 DNA sequence: TGTGCCAGCAGTTACAGGGACGGCCCGTGGTACTTC. Its translation: CASSYRDGPWYF.

This chain links TRBV5-1 with TRBJ2-1; no reliable D call. The length of the CDR3 is 12 residues. CDR1 and CDR2 (germline): SGHRS, YFSETQ. The V and J ends lost 7 bases and 6 bases respectively, with 11 bases between them. The CDR3 bases are TGCGCCAGCGCGCCTGGGTCCAATGAGCAGTTCTTC. Its translation is CASAPGSNEQFF. Full variable domain (remainder filled in from reference TRBV5-1 and TRBJ2-1): KAGVTQTPRYLIKTRGQQVTLSCSPISGHRSVSWYQQTPGQGLQFLFEYFSETQRNKGNFPGRFSGRQFSNSRSEMNVSTLELGDSALYLCASAPGSNEQFFGPGTRLTVL.

The chain carries TRBV16 and TRBJ2-7, with D possibly being TRBD2 (6 bases). The CDR3 sequence is 15 residues long. Germline CDR1 reads KGHSY; CDR2 reads FQNENV. The germline V and J ends were trimmed by 2 bases and 2 bases, with 13 bases remaining between them. Here the CDR3 DNA reads TGTGCCAGCAGCCAACGCCTAGCGATGACCTACGAGCAGTACTTC. Its protein product is CASSQRLAMTYEQYF.

The chain recombines TRBV25-1 with TRBJ2-2; D is possibly TRBD1 (6 bases). The V end lost 1 base, the J end lost 5 bases, and 14 bases lay between the germline ends. The CDR3 extends over 16 amino acids. Germline V lookup: CDR1 MGHDK, CDR2 SYGVNS. The CDR3 region is CASSEFGRGLTGELFF. DNA of the CDR3: TGTGCCAGCAGTGAATTTGGAAGGGGGTTGACCGGGGAGCTGTTTTTT.

V usage is TRBV9 and J usage is TRBJ1-6, with D perhaps matching TRBD1 (6 bases). The CDR3 consists of 14 residues. Trimming took 0 bases from V and 9 from J, leaving 10 bases between them. The germline V gene has CDR1 SGDLS and CDR2 YYNGEE. Here the CDR3 DNA reads TGTGCCAGCAGCGTAGCAGGGGCTGTTTCACCCCTCCACTTT. Encoded protein: CASSVAGAVSPLHF.

Points on this clone: An end of the junction differs from the germline gene, which may be a read error. The CDR3 is CASSQYTGGNSGYTF. The CDR3 DNA follows: TGCGCCAGCAGCCAATATACAGGCGGGAACTCTGGCTACACCTTC. The J gene is TRBJ1-2, the V gene TRBV4-1, with D perhaps TRBD1 (5 bases). Germline assignment: CDR1 MGHRA and CDR2 YSYEKL. The length of the CDR3 is 15 residues.

V and J are TRBV11-3 and TRBJ1-1, with no clear D. Germline V gene data show CDR1 as SGHNT and CDR2 as YENEEA. The CDR3 covers 13 residues. Between the trimmed V and J ends, which lost 4 bases and 1 base, there was a span of 7 bases. The DNA for the CDR3 is TGTGCCAGCAGCTCTCGAACGAACACTGAAGCTTTCTTT. Protein: CASSSRTNTEAFF.

The chain recombines TRBV19 with TRBJ1-5; 8 positions agree with TRBD1. Germline CDR1 LNHDA, CDR2 SQIVND (reference sequence). CDR3 length: 16 residues. Trimming removed 5 bases from V and 2 bases from J; junction bases left unmatched: 8. CDR3 nucleotide sequence: TGTGCCAGTAGTCCCTCGACAGGGGTCGGCAATCAGCCCCAGCATTTT. Protein: CASSPSTGVGNQPQHF.

J is TRBJ2-5 and V is TRBV5-1, with D unclear. The CDR3 length is 12 residues. Germline-derived CDR1 and CDR2 are SGHRS and YFSETQ. The ends were cut back, 5 bases at V and 7 bases at J, with 12 bases in the middle. CDR3 protein: CASSSELATQYF. The CDR3 DNA reads as TGCGCCAGCAGTTCCGAACTGGCGACCCAGTACTTC.

CDR3 sequence reads: CASSPPQRGYASPLHF. In DNA, the CDR3 is TGTGCCAGCAGCCCACCACAGAGAGGCTATGCTTCACCCCTCCACTTT. The V call is TRBV7-2, the J call TRBJ1-6; D remains unclear. Trimming cost V 5 bases and J 9 bases, with 20 bases left between them. Germline V gives CDR1 SGHTA, CDR2 FQGNSA. This CDR3 region has 16 residues.

This chain joins TRBV15 and TRBJ2-2, with 11 bases aligning to TRBD2. V lost 0 bases, J lost 7 bases, and 1 base stayed unmatched. Germline values: CDR1 LNHNV, CDR2 YYDKDF (reference sequence). The CDR3 covers 15 residues. In DNA, the CDR3 is TGTGCCACCAGCAGAGATGGACTAGCGGGCGGGGAGCTGTTTTTT. As protein: CATSRDGLAGGELFF. The complete variable domain, with remaining parts taken from reference TRBV15 and TRBJ2-2, reads DAMVIQNPRYQVTQFGKPVTLSCSQTLNHNVMYWYQQKSSQAPKLLFHYYDKDFNNEADTPDNFQSRRPNTSFCFLDIRSPGLGDTAMYLCATSRDGLAGGELFFGEGSRLTVL.

The chain recombines TRBV28 with TRBJ2-7; TRBD2 matches at 7 bases. The CDR3 covers 15 residues. Germline V gene lookup returns CDR1 MDHEN and CDR2 SYDVKM. Trimming at V came to 3 bases and at J to 4 bases, leaving 9 bases not matched to a gene. This CDR3 reads CASSLLGGWGYEQYF. DNA of the CDR3: TGTGCCAGCAGTTTGTTGGGAGGGTGGGGTTACGAGCAGTACTTC. The entire variable domain, with the rest obtained from reference TRBV28 and TRBJ2-7, is as follows: DVKVTQSSRYLVKRTGEKVFLECVQDMDHENMFWYRQDPGLGLRLIYFSYDVKMKEKGDIPEGYSVSREKKERFSLILESASTNQTSMYLCASSLLGGWGYEQYFGPGTRLTVT.

The chain is built from TRBV3-1 (or the pseudogene TRBV3-2) and TRBJ2-5, with 9 bases identical to TRBD2. The germline V gene encodes CDR1 LGHDT and CDR2 YNNKEL (reference sequence). This CDR3 comprises 18 residues. The J segment lost 4 bases and the V segment lost 4 bases, leaving 16 bases of the junction unmatched. The CDR3 DNA reads TGTGCCAGCAGCCTAAACCCGGGACAACTGGGACTAGCAGAGACCCAGTACTTC. This encodes CASSLNPGQLGLAETQYF.

The chain combines TRBV15 with TRBJ2-3; 16 positions match TRBD2. Trimming cost V 1 base and J 2 bases; bases outside gene matches: 12. CDR1 LNHNV and CDR2 YYDKDF come from the germline V gene (reference sequence). CDR3 length equals 21 residues. In DNA, the CDR3 is TGTGCCACCAGCAGAGGTCCGGGACTAGCGGGAGGGGAGCAGATCACAGATACGCAGTATTTT. It specifies CATSRGPGLAGGEQITDTQYF.

For the CDR3, the DNA is TGTGCCAGCAGCTTAGTATTATTGGGACTAGCGGACAATGAGCAGTTCTTC. Amino acid sequence: CASSLVLLGLADNEQFF. The rearrangement joins TRBV7-8 to TRBJ2-1, with 11 positions matching TRBD2. Germline V gene data show CDR1 as SGHVS and CDR2 as FQNEAQ. The J segment lost 5 bases and the V segment lost 1 base, leaving 7 bases of the junction unmatched. The CDR3 is made up of 17 amino acids.

The chain combines TRBV19 with TRBJ1-4, with D perhaps matching TRBD1 (5 bases). The V end lost 5 bases, the J end lost 2 bases, and 18 bases lay between the germline ends. The length of the CDR3 is 17 residues. Germline CDR1 is LNHDA and CDR2 is SQIVND (reference sequence). In DNA form, the CDR3 reads TGTGCCAGTAGTCCATCCAGGGACCCTACCACTAATGAAAAACTGTTTTTT. Encoded protein: CASSPSRDPTTNEKLFF.

The chain combines TRBV7-8 with TRBJ1-1; the D gene is possibly TRBD1 (6 bases). V dropped 1 base and J dropped 1 base, with 7 bases sitting between them. The CDR3 loop spans 14 amino acids. Germline loops: CDR1 SGHVS, CDR2 FQNEAQ. Written as DNA, the CDR3 is TGTGCCAGCAGCTTAGGGACAGCGAACACTGAAGCTTTCTTT. Translating gives CASSLGTANTEAFF.

This clone was seen a few times. J is TRBJ1-1 and V is TRBV3-1 (or the pseudogene TRBV3-2), with TRBD1 identical over 7 bases. V trimming: 0 bases; J trimming: 5 bases; junction bases outside the gene matches: 6. Germline V gene lookup returns CDR1 LGHDT and CDR2 YNNKEL (reference sequence). The CDR3 length is 15 residues. In DNA, the CDR3 is TGTGCCAGCAGCCAAGAAAACAGGGGAAGGACTGAAGCTTTCTTT. Translating gives CASSQENRGRTEAFF.

The chain couples TRBV10-1 to TRBJ1-2; TRBD1 matches at 9 bases. The junction had 2 bases not matched to a gene; V was cut back by 5 bases and J by 4 bases. This CDR3 has 13 amino acids. Germline V gene sequence: CDR1 WNHNN, CDR2 SYGVQD (reference sequence). CDR3 sequence (DNA): TGCGCCAGCAGTTTGGACAGGGGCTATGGCTACACCTTC. The encoded protein is CASSLDRGYGYTF.

The rearrangement links TRBV28 to TRBJ1-1, with D unresolved. The CDR3 sequence is 13 residues long. V was shortened by 10 bases and J by 5 bases, with 17 bases between the two germline ends. Germline V gene data show CDR1 as MDHEN and CDR2 as SYDVKM. The CDR3 region is CATHPPGRTEAFF. In DNA, the CDR3 is TGTGCCACTCACCCCCCGGGTCGGACTGAAGCTTTCTTT.

V gene TRBV15 combines with J gene TRBJ2-3; perhaps D is TRBD1 or TRBD2 (6 bases each). The V end was cut by 0 bases, the J end by 2 bases, with 9 bases between. This CDR3 comprises 15 residues. From germline, CDR1 is LNHNV and CDR2 YYDKDF (reference sequence). The CDR3 DNA sequence: TGTGCCACCAGCAGAGATTCGGGGGCCACAGATACGCAGTATTTT. Protein product: CATSRDSGATDTQYF.